Listed below are T cell receptor beta chains from one sample, sequenced in a study. MiXCR, run by TCRdb on the 5' RACE reads, gives a single entry per CDR3 protein. The sample carries some 9,800 distinct CDR3 sequences, approximately 24% recorded once. The sample comprised Tregs sorted from blood. Every receptor here comes from a female donor with breast cancer. Both conserved end residues are part of each CDR3. A D gene is named only where the DNA matches it firmly. A clone size is listed for some rows: how often the clone was seen (once, few, many), or a class if it is expanded.

j_call	d_call	clone_size	cdr3_length	v_call	cdr3_nt	cdr3_aa
TRBJ2-5	.	medium-sized	13	TRBV20-1	TGCAGTGCTAGAGGCACAGGGTTGGAGACCCAGTACTTC	CSARGTGLETQYF
TRBJ2-7	.	medium-sized	14	TRBV20-1	TGCAGTGCTCGAGGGCGGGCAGGCTCCTACGAGCAGTACTTC	CSARGRAGSYEQYF
TRBJ1-1	.	few	13	TRBV11-2	TGTGCCAGCAGCTTAGTCCCCTACACTGAAGCTTTCTTT	CASSLVPYTEAFF
TRBJ1-6	.	.	16	TRBV6-1	TGTGCCAGCACCTTGGCAGGGAGCGGCATTAATTCACCCCTCCACTTT	CASTLAGSGINSPLHF
TRBJ2-1	TRBD2	.	14	TRBV24-1	TGTGCCACCAGTGATACTAGCGGGTACAATGAGCAGTTCTTC	CATSDTSGYNEQFF
TRBJ1-2	.	many	14	TRBV6-5	TGTGCCAGCAGTTACTCCGGGACCGGTTTTGGCTACACCTTC	CASSYSGTGFGYTF
TRBJ1-5	.	many	14	TRBV24-1	TGTGCCACCAGTGGGACAGAAAGCAATCAGCCCCAGCATTTT	CATSGTESNQPQHF
TRBJ1-1	.	many	16	TRBV20-1	TGCAGTGCTAGAGATCCAGGATCAGGGTCGAACACTGAAGCTTTCTTT	CSARDPGSGSNTEAFF
TRBJ2-1	TRBD2	.	16	TRBV19	TGTGCCAGTACCCTGGGCCTAGCGGGTTCCTACAATGAGCAGTTCTTC	CASTLGLAGSYNEQFF
TRBJ2-7	.	few	13	TRBV15	TGTGCCACCAGCAGAGCCGGGACCTACGAGCAGTACTTC	CATSRAGTYEQYF